The TCR beta chain described here comes from a study of Ad26.COV2.S vaccination and SARS-CoV-2 variants. Study-wide background: Recipients of Ad26.COV2.S got it intramuscularly, once or twice 56 days apart. Study-wide findings and caveats: Spike-specific TCR breadth ran higher among vaccine recipients than placebo recipients.

Described treatment: some 20 received Ad26.COV2.S at low or high dose, single or two shots; several received placebo; per-sample allocation not given. The samples date from day 63 after the first vaccine or placebo injection. Aged 18-55 years, donor was enrolled in Boston in about 2020. For this clone: What it binds is unknown.

Clones were read by immunoSEQ multiplex PCR, and TCRdb kept only the in-frame ones, dropping some. The table includes some 320,000 clones, 85% detected once. This CDR3 is 16 amino acids long. Germline V gives CDR1 SGHKS, CDR2 YYEKEE (reference sequence). The V segment lost 4 bases and the J segment 5 bases; nucleotides outside the gene matches: 9. The sequence came from a person aged 18-65 years who received the Ad26.COV2.S COVID-19 vaccine or a placebo. V is TRBV5-5 and J is TRBJ2-2, with TRBD2 identical over 9 bases. The material was peripheral blood, obtained in a trial of Ad26.COV2.S vaccine versus placebo. The DNA for the CDR3 is TGTGCCAGCAGCCCCGGACTAGCGCGGTATACCGGGGAGCTGTTTTTT. It specifies CASSPGLARYTGELFF. The full variable domain, in which reference TRBV5-5 and TRBJ2-2 provide the parts outside the CDR3, is DAGVTQSPTHLIKTRGQQVTLRCSPISGHKSVSWYQQVLGQGPQFIFQYYEKEERGRGNFPDRFSARQFPNYSSELNVNALLLGDSALYLCASSPGLARYTGELFFGEGSRLTVL.